Following are 10 T cell receptor beta chains from one sample sequenced in a study of blood T cell repertoires in COVID-19. The assay was immunoSEQ multiplex PCR, and TCRdb's table has in-frame clones only and misses some. The sample contains about 250,000 clones, around nine tenths of which appear only once. Sample: peripheral blood. The receptors originated from a woman aged 40 to 50 who had recovered from COVID-19.

This rearrangement joins TRBV13 to TRBJ1-6, with TRBD1 matching over 9 bases. V dropped 3 bases and J dropped 14; count of bases not matched to a gene: 5. Germline V CDR1 and CDR2: PRHDT, FYEKMQ (reference sequence). This CDR3 is 13 amino acids long. CDR3 sequence (DNA): TGTGCCAGCAGCTTCTCACAGGGGGCTACCCTCCACTTT. Its translation is CASSFSQGATLHF.

V and J are TRBV4-2 and TRBJ2-7; D remains unclear. V was trimmed by 0 bases and J by 0 bases, leaving 12 bases between them. Germline V gives CDR1 LGHNA, CDR2 YNFKEQ. The CDR3 has 16 amino acids. The CDR3 bases are TGTGCCAGCAGCCAAGATGGTACGGTCGGCTCCTACGAGCAGTACTTC. Translation gives CASSQDGTVGSYEQYF.

The V call is TRBV28, the J call TRBJ2-7; a weak D match, TRBD1 (6 bases). The CDR3 consists of 12 residues. Germline V lookup: CDR1 MDHEN, CDR2 SYDVKM. V shed 8 bases and J shed 0 bases, with 8 bases lying between them. The CDR3 protein is CASRGGSYEQYF. Written as DNA, the CDR3 is TGTGCCAGCCGAGGGGGCTCCTACGAGCAGTACTTC.

This chain uses TRBV3-1 (or the pseudogene TRBV3-2) with TRBJ1-2, with D possibly TRBD1 on 6 matching bases. The V end lost 3 bases, the J end lost 4 bases, and 12 bases lay between the germline ends. Germline-derived CDR1 and CDR2 are LGHDT and YNNKEL (reference sequence). This CDR3 region has 14 residues. This chain's CDR3 is CASSHPDRSYGYTF. DNA for the CDR3: TGTGCCAGCAGCCACCCCGACAGGTCCTATGGCTACACCTTC.

The chain joins TRBV11-3 to TRBJ1-2; D gene unclear. V was cut by 2 bases and J by 8 bases, with 12 bases left in between. The CDR3 is made up of 13 amino acids. Germline V gene data show CDR1 as SGHNT and CDR2 as YENEEA. The CDR3 nucleotides are TGTGCCAGCAGCTTACCCGGCCAGCGCGGCTACACCTTC. Translated: CASSLPGQRGYTF.

The chain joins TRBV18 to TRBJ2-2, with D perhaps TRBD1 (6 bases). The CDR3 runs to 18 residues. The V end lost 0 bases, the J end lost 3 bases, and 17 bases lay between the germline ends. Per the germline V gene, CDR1 is KGHSH and CDR2 is LQKENI. The CDR3 DNA reads as TGTGCCAGCTCACCACCTTTCAACAGGGTAGTCGACACCGGGGAGCTGTTTTTT. Protein product: CASSPPFNRVVDTGELFF.

The chain employs TRBV9 and TRBJ1-3; D is perhaps TRBD1 (6 bases). CDR3 length: 14 amino acids. The germline CDR1 and CDR2 sequences are SGDLS and YYNGEE. V lost 3 bases and J 3 bases, leaving 10 bases between the germline ends. The CDR3 is CASSATGGGNTIYF. As DNA, the CDR3 is TGTGCCAGCAGCGCGACAGGTGGTGGAAACACCATATATTTT. The full variable domain, in which reference TRBV9 and TRBJ1-3 provide the parts outside the CDR3, is DSGVTQTPKHLITATGQRVTLRCSPRSGDLSVYWYQQSLDQGLQFLIQYYNGEERAKGNILERFSAQQFPDLHSELNLSSLELGDSALYFCASSATGGGNTIYFGEGSWLTVV.

The sample holds one count of this clone. V usage is TRBV14 and J usage is TRBJ2-1; TRBD2 agrees at 7 bases. Germline loops: CDR1 SGHDN, CDR2 FVKESK. This CDR3 region has 16 residues. V shed 6 bases, J shed 3 bases, and the junction held 11 bases outside the gene matches. In nucleotides, the CDR3 is TGTGCCAGCAGTCCACGGGAGGCTACAATCTACAATGAGCAGTTCTTC. Its protein is CASSPREATIYNEQFF.

This clone occurred a few times. The CDR3 DNA follows: TGTGCCAGCAGCCCCGGGTTCGGGACAGGGCGGAATGAGCAGTTCTTC. The encoded protein is CASSPGFGTGRNEQFF. The chain uses TRBV5-5 and TRBJ2-1; 9 positions agree with TRBD1. Germline loops: CDR1 SGHKS, CDR2 YYEKEE (reference sequence). The CDR3 has 16 amino acids. The V and J ends lost 4 bases and 7 bases, in that order; junction bases with no gene match: 12.

The chain employs TRBV5-1 and TRBJ1-3; D unresolved. Germline CDR1 reads SGHRS; CDR2 reads YFSETQ. Trimming took 4 bases from V and 1 from J, leaving 12 bases between them. The length of the CDR3 is 15 residues. The CDR3 sequence is CASSLDSTSGNTIYF. For the CDR3, the DNA is TGCGCCAGCAGCCTCGACTCAACTTCTGGAAACACCATATATTTT.